These 7 T cell receptor beta chains came from one sample sequenced in a study of cytomegalovirus exposure and HLA in healthy donors. The primer mix had 60 Vbeta and 13 Jbeta primers. Repertoires were generated with immunoSEQ multiplex PCR, while TCRdb's copy carries only in-frame clones and drops some. The sample shows about 180,000 clones, around 80% of them seen only once. Source material: PBMCs. The receptors derive from a woman between 35 and 50 years old in good health and CMV-seronegative.

CDR3 residues: CASSPYHDPKQFF. As DNA, the CDR3 is TGTGCCAGCTCTCCCTATCACGATCCCAAGCAGTTCTTC. The genes are TRBV7-9 and TRBJ2-1; D not certain. This CDR3 is built from 13 residues. Trimming removed 8 bases from V and 11 bases from J, with 19 bases in between. Germline loops: CDR1 SEHNR, CDR2 FQNEAQ (reference sequence).

The chain combines TRBV19 with TRBJ1-5, with TRBD1 matching over 7 bases. This CDR3 is 19 amino acids long. The junction had 16 bases not matched to a gene; V was cut back by 1 base and J by 4 bases. CDR1 and CDR2 from the germline V gene are LNHDA and SQIVND (reference sequence). DNA of the CDR3: TGTGCCAGTAGTATAGCGCCTGACAGGGCTGGGAGAATTAATCAGCCCCAGCATTTT. This gives the protein CASSIAPDRAGRINQPQHF.

This clone was detected a few times. The chain carries TRBV2 and TRBJ1-1; D call uncertain. The V gene's germline CDR1 is SNHLY and CDR2 FYNNEI. The CDR3 runs 14 residues. Trimming took 3 bases from V and 3 from J, leaving 11 bases between them. The CDR3 region has the DNA TGTGCCAGCAGTGAGGTCTATACCCACACTGAAGCTTTCTTT. Translation: CASSEVYTHTEAFF.

The chain recombines TRBV5-1 with TRBJ2-6; maybe TRBD2 (6 bases). V gave up 4 bases and J gave up 4 bases, with 12 bases separating them. CDR1 is SGHRS, CDR2 YFSETQ, per germline. The CDR3 is 15 residues long. The chain's CDR3 is CASSARGAGANVLTF. The CDR3 DNA reads as TGCGCCAGCAGCGCGCGGGGTGCAGGGGCCAACGTCCTGACTTTC.

The V call is TRBV6-5, the J call TRBJ1-2; D ambiguous. The CDR3 contains 13 residues. Per germline, CDR1 MNHEY and CDR2 SVGAGI. Between the trimmed V and J ends, which lost 0 bases and 4 bases, there was a span of 6 bases. As DNA, the CDR3 is TGTGCCAGCAGTTACTCCCAGTCCTATGGCTACACCTTC. Translating gives CASSYSQSYGYTF.

The chain is built from TRBV7-9 and TRBJ2-7; 10 positions match TRBD2. Germline CDR1 SEHNR, CDR2 FQNEAQ (reference sequence). CDR3 length equals 19 residues. V lost 5 bases to trimming and J lost 7 bases; unmatched junction nucleotides: 23. CDR3 amino acids: CASSPPRAASGSGIWEQYF. In DNA, the CDR3 is TGTGCCAGCAGCCCCCCCCGGGCGGCTAGCGGGAGTGGAATCTGGGAGCAGTACTTC.

This clone was counted only a few times. V is TRBV2 and J is TRBJ1-1, with D perhaps TRBD1 (5 bases). V was clipped by 5 bases and J by 5 bases, with 9 bases between them. This CDR3 region has 12 residues. CDR1 and CDR2 (germline): SNHLY, FYNNEI. In DNA, the CDR3 is TGTGCCAGCAGTCATGGGGGGACTGAAGCTTTCTTT. Encoded protein: CASSHGGTEAFF.